Sequencing of this TCR beta chain was carried out in a study of human CD4 T cells and Enterobacteriaceae. Study in general: E. coli, K. pneumoniae, E. aerogenes, S. flexneri, S. sonnei, S. typhimurium, S. aureus were stimuli.

Profiling relied on immunoSEQ multiplex PCR, and the TCRdb table lists in-frame clones only, not all of them. The data show approximately 640 clones, with roughly a third seen just once and 30% to 40% held by the top ten. After roughly 6-7 days, proliferating activated T cells were FACS-sorted as CFSE-low CD25+ ICOS+ cells. At a 2:1 ratio, CFSE-labeled memory CD4+ T cells were cultured with irradiated autologous monocytes pulsed with antigen. Memory CD4+ T cells were sorted as all CD4+ cells except CD45RA+CCR7+CD95- naive cells, over 95% pure. CD4+ T cells and monocytes were enriched with CD4 and CD14 microbeads. Sorting first excluded CD8+, CD14+, CD16+, CD56+, CD19+ and CD25-bright cells. Relative to its sample, this clone is large (0.1 to 1%). The V gene lost 0 bases and the J gene lost 4 bases, with 17 bases spanning the gap. This CDR3 region has 16 residues. From germline, CDR1 is GTSNPN and CDR2 SVGIG (reference sequence).

J is TRBJ2-3 and V is TRBV30, with D possibly TRBD1 on 8 matching bases. This TCR came from a human donor in good health. Sequencing was performed on bacteria-reactive CD4+ T cells grown in culture. Specified subset: CFSE-low proliferating memory CD4 T cells sorted after in vitro stimulation with a heat-inactivated bacterium or M. tuberculosis lysate. CDR3 in amino acids: CAWSVRTGRGPDTQYF. The CDR3 nucleotides are TGTGCCTGGAGTGTAAGGACAGGGAGGGGTCCAGATACGCAGTATTTT.